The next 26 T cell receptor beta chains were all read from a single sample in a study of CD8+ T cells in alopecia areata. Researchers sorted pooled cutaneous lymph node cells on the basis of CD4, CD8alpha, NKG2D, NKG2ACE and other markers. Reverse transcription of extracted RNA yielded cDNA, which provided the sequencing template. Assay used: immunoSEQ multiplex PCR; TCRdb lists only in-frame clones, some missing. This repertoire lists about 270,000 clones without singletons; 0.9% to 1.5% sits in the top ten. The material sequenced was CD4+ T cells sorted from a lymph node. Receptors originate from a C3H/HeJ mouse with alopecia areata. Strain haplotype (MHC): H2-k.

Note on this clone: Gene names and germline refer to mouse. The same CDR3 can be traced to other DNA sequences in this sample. CDR3 bases read: TGTGCCAGCAGTAGACCGGGACTGGGGGAAAAC. It translates to CASSRPGLGEN. The whole CDR3 reads CASSRPGLGENTLYF. This rearrangement joins TRBV19 to TRBJ2-4, with 11 bases fitting TRBD2. The read stops 4 residues short of the end of the CDR3; the missing end is completed from the germline J gene. The CDR3 loop spans 15 amino acids. CDR1 and CDR2 from the germline V gene are FNHDT and SITEND (reference sequence).

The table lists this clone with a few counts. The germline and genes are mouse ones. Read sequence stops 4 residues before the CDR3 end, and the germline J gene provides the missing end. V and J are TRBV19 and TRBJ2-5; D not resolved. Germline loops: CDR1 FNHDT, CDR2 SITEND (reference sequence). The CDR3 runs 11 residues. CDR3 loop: CASRQKDTQYF. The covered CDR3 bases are TGTGCCAGCAGACAGAAAGAC.

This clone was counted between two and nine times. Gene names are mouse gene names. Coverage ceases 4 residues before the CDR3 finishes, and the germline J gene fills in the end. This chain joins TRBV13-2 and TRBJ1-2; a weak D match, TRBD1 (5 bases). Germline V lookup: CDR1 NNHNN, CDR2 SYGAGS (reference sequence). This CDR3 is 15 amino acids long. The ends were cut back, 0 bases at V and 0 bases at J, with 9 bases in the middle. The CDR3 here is CASGDATRANSDYTF. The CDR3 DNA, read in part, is TGTGCCAGCGGTGATGCAACCAGGGCAAACTCC.

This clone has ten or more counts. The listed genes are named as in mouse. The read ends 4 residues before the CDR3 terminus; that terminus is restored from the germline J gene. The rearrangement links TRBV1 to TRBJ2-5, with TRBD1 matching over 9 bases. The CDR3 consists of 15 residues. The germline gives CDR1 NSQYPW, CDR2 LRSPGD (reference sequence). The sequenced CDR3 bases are TGCACCTGCAGTGCAAGACCGGGACAGGGTGAC. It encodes CTCSARPGQGD. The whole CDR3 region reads CTCSARPGQGDTQYF.

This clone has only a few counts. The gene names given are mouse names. The CDR3 here is CASGDEGLGDSYEQYF. Incomplete CDR3 DNA: TGTGCCAGCGGTGATGAGGGACTGGGGGACTCCTAT. V is TRBV13-2 and J is TRBJ2-7; 11 bases line up with TRBD2. Coverage ceases 4 residues before the CDR3 finishes, and the germline J gene fills in the end. The CDR3 totals 16 residues. Losses at the gene ends were 0 bases for V and 0 bases for J; bases not matched to a gene: 2. The V gene's germline CDR1 is NNHNN and CDR2 SYGAGS (reference sequence).

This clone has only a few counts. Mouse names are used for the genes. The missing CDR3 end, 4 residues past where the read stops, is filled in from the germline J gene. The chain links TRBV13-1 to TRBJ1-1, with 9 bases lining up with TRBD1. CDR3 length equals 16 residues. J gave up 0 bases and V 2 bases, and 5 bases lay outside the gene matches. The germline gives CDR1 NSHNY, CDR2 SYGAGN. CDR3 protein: CASSEGTGKANTEVFF. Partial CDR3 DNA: TGTGCCAGCAGTGAGGGGACAGGGAAGGCAAACACA.

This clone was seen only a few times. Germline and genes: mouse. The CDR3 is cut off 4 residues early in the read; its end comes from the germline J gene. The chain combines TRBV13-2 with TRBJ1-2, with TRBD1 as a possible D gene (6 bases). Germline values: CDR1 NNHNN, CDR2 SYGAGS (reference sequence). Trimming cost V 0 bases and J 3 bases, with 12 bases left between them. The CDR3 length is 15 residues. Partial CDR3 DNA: TGTGCCAGCGGTGATGCGTGGGGGGCCGACTCC. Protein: CASGDAWGADS. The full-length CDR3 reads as CASGDAWGADSDYTF.

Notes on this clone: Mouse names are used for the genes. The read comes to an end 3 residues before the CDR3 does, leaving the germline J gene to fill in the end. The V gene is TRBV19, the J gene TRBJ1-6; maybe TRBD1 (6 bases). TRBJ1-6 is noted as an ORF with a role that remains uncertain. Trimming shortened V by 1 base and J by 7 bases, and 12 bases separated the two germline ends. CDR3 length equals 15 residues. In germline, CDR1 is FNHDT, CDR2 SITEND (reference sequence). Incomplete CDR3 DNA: TGTGCCAGCAGTATACCAGGGGCCGGGAATTCGCCC. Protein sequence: CASSIPGAGNSP. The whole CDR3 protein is CASSIPGAGNSPLYF.

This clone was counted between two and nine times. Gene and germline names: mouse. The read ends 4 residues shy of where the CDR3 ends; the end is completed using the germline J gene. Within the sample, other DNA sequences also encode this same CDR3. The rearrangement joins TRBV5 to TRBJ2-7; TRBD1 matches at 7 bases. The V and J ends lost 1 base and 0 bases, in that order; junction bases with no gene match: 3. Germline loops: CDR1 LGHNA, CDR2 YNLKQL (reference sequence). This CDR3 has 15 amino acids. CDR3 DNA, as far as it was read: TGTGCCAGCAGCCAAGTTGGGGACAGCTCCTAT. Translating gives CASSQVGDSSY. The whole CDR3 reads CASSQVGDSSYEQYF.

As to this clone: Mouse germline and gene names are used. The covered CDR3 bases are TGTGCCAGCAGTGAGGCAGGGAGGAATTCGCCC. The encoded protein is CASSEAGRNSP. The whole CDR3 reads CASSEAGRNSPLYF. The V gene is TRBV13-1, the J gene TRBJ1-6, with D maybe TRBD1 (5 bases). The read comes to an end 3 residues before the CDR3 does, leaving the germline J gene to fill in the end. TRBJ1-6 falls under the ORF class, with uncertain function. The CDR3 has 14 amino acids. The V gene lost 2 bases and the J gene lost 7 bases, with 10 bases spanning the gap. Looked up from germline, CDR1 is NSHNY and CDR2 is SYGAGN.

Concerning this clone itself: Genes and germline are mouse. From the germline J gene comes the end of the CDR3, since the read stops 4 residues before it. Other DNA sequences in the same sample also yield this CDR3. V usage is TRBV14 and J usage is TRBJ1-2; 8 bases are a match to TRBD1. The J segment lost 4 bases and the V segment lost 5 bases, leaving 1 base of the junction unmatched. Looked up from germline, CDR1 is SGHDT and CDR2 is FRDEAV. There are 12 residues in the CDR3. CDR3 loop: CASRTGGSDYTF. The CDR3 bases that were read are TGTGCCAGCAGAACAGGGGGCTCC.

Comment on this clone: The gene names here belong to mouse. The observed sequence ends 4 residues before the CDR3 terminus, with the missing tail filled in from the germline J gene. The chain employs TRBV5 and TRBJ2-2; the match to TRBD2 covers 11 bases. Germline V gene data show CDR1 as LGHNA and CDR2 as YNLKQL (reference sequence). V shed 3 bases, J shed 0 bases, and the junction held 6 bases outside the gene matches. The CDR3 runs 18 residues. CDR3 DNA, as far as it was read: TGTGCCAGCAGCCAGGTCCCGGGACTGGGGGCAAACACCGGG. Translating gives CASSQVPGLGANTG. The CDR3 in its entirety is CASSQVPGLGANTGQLYF.

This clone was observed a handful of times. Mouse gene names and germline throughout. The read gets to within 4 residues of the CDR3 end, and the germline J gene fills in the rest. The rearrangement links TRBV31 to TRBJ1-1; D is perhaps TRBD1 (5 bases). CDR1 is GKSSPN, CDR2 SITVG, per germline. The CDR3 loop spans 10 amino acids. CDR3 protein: CARRGAEVFF. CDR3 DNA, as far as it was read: TGTGCCCGGCGGGGGGCA.

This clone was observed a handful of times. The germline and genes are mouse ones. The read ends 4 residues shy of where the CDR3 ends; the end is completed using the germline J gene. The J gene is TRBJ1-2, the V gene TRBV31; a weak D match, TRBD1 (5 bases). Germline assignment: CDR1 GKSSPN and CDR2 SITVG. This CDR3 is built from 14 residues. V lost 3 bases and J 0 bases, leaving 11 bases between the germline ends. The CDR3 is CAWRHRPSNSDYTF. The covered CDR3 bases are TGTGCCTGGAGGCACAGGCCCTCAAACTCC.

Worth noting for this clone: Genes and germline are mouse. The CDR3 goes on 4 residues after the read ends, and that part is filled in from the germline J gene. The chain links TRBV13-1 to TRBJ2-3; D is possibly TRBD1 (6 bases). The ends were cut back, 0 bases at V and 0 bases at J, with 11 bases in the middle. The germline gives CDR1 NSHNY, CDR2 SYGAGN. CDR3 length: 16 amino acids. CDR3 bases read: TGTGCCAGCAGTGATGCCCCACAGGGTAGTGCAGAA. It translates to CASSDAPQGSAE. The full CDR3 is CASSDAPQGSAETLYF.

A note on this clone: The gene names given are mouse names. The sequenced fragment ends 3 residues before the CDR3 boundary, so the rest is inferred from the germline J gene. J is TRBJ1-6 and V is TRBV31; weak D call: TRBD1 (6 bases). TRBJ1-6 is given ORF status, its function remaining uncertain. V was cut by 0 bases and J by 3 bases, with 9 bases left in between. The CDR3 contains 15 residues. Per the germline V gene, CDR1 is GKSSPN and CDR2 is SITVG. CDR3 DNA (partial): TGTGCCTGGAGTCTGGGGGGGCTCTATAATTCGCCC. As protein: CAWSLGGLYNSP. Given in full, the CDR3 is CAWSLGGLYNSPLYF.

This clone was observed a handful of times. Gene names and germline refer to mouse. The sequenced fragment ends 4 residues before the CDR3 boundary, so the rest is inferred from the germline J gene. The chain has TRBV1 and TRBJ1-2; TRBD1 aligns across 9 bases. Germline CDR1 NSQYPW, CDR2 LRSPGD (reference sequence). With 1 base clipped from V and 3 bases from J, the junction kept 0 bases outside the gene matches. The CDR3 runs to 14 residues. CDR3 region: CTCSAGQGDSDYTF. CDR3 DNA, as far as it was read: TGCACCTGCAGTGCAGGACAGGGGGACTCC.

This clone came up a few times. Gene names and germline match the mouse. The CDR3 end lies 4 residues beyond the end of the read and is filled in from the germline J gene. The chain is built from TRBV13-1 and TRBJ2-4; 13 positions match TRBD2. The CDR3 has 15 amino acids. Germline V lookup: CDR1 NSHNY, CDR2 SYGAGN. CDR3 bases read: TGTGCCAGCAGTGGCGGACTGGGGGGGCTGAAC. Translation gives CASSGGLGGLN. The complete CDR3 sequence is CASSGGLGGLNTLYF.

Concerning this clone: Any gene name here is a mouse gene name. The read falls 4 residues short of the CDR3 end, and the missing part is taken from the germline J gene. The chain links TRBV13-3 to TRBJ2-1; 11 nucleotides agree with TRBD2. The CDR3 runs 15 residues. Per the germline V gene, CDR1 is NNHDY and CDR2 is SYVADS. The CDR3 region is CASSDTGGARAEQFF. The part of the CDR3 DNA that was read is TGTGCCAGCAGTGACACTGGGGGGGCGCGCGCT.

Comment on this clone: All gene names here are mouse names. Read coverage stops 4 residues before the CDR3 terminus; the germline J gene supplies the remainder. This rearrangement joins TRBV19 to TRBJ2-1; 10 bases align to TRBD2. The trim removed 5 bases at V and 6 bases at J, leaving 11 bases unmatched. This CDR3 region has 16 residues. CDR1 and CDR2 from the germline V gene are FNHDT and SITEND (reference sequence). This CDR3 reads CASSLHLGGRVAEQFF. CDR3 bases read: TGTGCCAGCAGCCTTCACCTGGGGGGGCGCGTTGCT.

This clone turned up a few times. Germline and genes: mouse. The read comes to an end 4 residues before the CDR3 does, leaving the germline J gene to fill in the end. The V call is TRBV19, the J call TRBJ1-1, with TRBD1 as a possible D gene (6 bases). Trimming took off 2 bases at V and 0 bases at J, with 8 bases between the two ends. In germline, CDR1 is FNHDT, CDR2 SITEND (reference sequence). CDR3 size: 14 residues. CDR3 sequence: CASSIDRTNTEVFF. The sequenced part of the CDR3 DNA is TGTGCCAGCAGTATCGACAGGACAAACACA.

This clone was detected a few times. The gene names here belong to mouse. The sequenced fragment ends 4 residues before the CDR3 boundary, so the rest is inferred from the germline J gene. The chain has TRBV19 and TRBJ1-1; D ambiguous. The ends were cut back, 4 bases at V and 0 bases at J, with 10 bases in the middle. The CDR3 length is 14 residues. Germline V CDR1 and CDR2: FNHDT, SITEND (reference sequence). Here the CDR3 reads CASSLYPANTEVFF. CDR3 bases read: TGTGCCAGCAGTTTGTACCCTGCAAACACA.

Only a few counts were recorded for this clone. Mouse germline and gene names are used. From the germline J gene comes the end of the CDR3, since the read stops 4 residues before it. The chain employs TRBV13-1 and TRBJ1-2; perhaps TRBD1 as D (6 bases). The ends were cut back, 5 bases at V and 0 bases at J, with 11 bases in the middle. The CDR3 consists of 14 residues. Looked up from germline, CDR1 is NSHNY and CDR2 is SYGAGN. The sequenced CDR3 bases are TGTGCCAGCAGAAAGGACAGTGCAAACTCC. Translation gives CASRKDSANS. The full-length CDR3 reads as CASRKDSANSDYTF.

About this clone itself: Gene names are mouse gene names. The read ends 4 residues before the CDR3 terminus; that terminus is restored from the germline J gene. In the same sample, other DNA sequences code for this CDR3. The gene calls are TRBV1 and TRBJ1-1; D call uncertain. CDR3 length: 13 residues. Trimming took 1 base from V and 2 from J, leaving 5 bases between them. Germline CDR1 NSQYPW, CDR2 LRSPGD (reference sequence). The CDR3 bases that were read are TGCACCTGCAGTGCAGCAGCTAACACA. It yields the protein CTCSAAANT. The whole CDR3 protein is CTCSAAANTEVFF.

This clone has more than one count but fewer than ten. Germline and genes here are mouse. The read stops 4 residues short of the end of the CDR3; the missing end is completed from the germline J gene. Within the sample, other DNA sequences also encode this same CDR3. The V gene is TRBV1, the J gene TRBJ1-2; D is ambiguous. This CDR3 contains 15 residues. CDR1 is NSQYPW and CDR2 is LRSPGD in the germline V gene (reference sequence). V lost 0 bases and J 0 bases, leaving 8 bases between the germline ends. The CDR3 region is CTCSADLTANSDYTF. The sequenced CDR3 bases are TGCACCTGCAGTGCAGATCTCACTGCAAACTCC.

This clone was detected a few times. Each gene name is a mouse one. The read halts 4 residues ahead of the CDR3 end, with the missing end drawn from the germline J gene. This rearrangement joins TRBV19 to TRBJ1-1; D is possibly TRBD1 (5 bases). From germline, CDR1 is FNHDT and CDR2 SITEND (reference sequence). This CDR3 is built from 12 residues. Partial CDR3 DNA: TGTGCCAGCACCAGGGCGCGGACA. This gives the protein CASTRART. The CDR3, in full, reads CASTRARTEVFF.